A selection of T cell receptor beta chains follows, all from one sample in a study of blood T cell repertoires in COVID-19. Some clones are missing from TCRdb's copy, which holds only in-frame ones; the method was immunoSEQ multiplex PCR. The sample holds around 170,000 clones, more than 75% seen once. Sequencing was performed on PBMCs or T cells enriched from blood (not recorded which). The origin of the receptors is a woman aged 25-40 years who had recovered from COVID-19. The CDR3 runs from the conserved cysteine through the conserved F or W. Fields, in order: CDR3 DNA, CDR3 protein, CDR3 length, V gene, D gene, clone size, J gene. D genes are given only for firm matches. The size field is filled for only some rows; it gives once, few, many or a size class.

CDR3nt: TGTGCCAGCAGCGAACCGGGACAAGTCTCTGGGGCCAACGTCCTGACTTTC
CDR3aa: CASSEPGQVSGANVLTF
len: 17
v_gene: TRBV27
d_gene: NA
abundance: NA
j_gene: TRBJ2-6

CDR3nt: TGTGCCAGCGCTTCGGGGGAATTCTATAATTCACCCCTCCACTTT
CDR3aa: CASASGEFYNSPLHF
len: 15
v_gene: TRBV3-1/TRBV3-2
d_gene: NA
abundance: NA
j_gene: TRBJ1-6

CDR3nt: TGCGCCAGCATCCCAAAGGAGACTAGCGGGAGTATAGATACGCAGTATTTT
CDR3aa: CASIPKETSGSIDTQYF
len: 17
v_gene: TRBV4-1
d_gene: TRBD2
abundance: NA
j_gene: TRBJ2-3

CDR3nt: TGTGCCAGCAGCTCTAGCGGGAGGCGGTCCTACAATGAGCAGTTCTTC
CDR3aa: CASSSSGRRSYNEQFF
len: 16
v_gene: TRBV5-4
d_gene: TRBD2
abundance: NA
j_gene: TRBJ2-1

CDR3nt: TGCGCCAGCAGCTTGGACACAGGGGAGACCCAGTACTTC
CDR3aa: CASSLDTGETQYF
len: 13
v_gene: TRBV5-1
d_gene: NA
abundance: NA
j_gene: TRBJ2-5

CDR3nt: TGTGCCAGCAGCCCAGCGAACACCGGGGAGCTGTTTTTT
CDR3aa: CASSPANTGELFF
len: 13
v_gene: TRBV12-3/TRBV12-4
d_gene: NA
abundance: once
j_gene: TRBJ2-2

CDR3nt: TGTGCCAGCAGCCCTTCCTCGACTAGCGGACGAGGCAATGAGCAGTTCTTC
CDR3aa: CASSPSSTSGRGNEQFF
len: 17
v_gene: TRBV7-9
d_gene: TRBD2
abundance: NA
j_gene: TRBJ2-1

CDR3nt: TGTGCCAGCAGCTTAGATGGCGGATTTAACTATGGCTACACCTTC
CDR3aa: CASSLDGGFNYGYTF
len: 15
v_gene: TRBV7-8
d_gene: NA
abundance: NA
j_gene: TRBJ1-2

CDR3nt: TGTGCCAGCAGCCGGGGTGAAGGCAGGAGAGACCTTAATGAGCAGTTCTTC
CDR3aa: CASSRGEGRRDLNEQFF
len: 17
v_gene: TRBV27
d_gene: NA
abundance: NA
j_gene: TRBJ2-1

CDR3nt: TGTGCCAGCTCACCACGTAGTTCAAATGAGCAGTTCTTC
CDR3aa: CASSPRSSNEQFF
len: 13
v_gene: TRBV18
d_gene: NA
abundance: NA
j_gene: TRBJ2-1

CDR3nt: TGCGCCAGCAGCCAAGAGAGAATACGGGGCTATGGCTACACCTTC
CDR3aa: CASSQERIRGYGYTF
len: 15
v_gene: TRBV4-1
d_gene: NA
abundance: NA
j_gene: TRBJ1-2

CDR3nt: TGTGCCAGCATTTGGGGGGACGGCGGCCTATACGAGCAGTACTTC
CDR3aa: CASIWGDGGLYEQYF
len: 15
v_gene: TRBV6-5
d_gene: NA
abundance: once
j_gene: TRBJ2-7

CDR3nt: TGTGCCAGCAGCCAAGAATTAAGCGGGGGGCAGTTCTTC
CDR3aa: CASSQELSGGQFF
len: 13
v_gene: TRBV4-2
d_gene: TRBD2
abundance: once
j_gene: TRBJ2-1

CDR3nt: TGTGCCAGCAGTTTGCAGGCTGATCAGCCCCAGCATTTT
CDR3aa: CASSLQADQPQHF
len: 13
v_gene: TRBV12-3/TRBV12-4
d_gene: NA
abundance: NA
j_gene: TRBJ1-5

CDR3nt: TGCGCCAGCAGCATCTACGGGGAGCTGTTTTTT
CDR3aa: CASSIYGELFF
len: 11
v_gene: TRBV5-1
d_gene: NA
abundance: NA
j_gene: TRBJ2-2

CDR3nt: TGTGCCAGCAGTCCAGGGTTGCATGAGCAGTTCTTC
CDR3aa: CASSPGLHEQFF
len: 12
v_gene: TRBV6-1
d_gene: NA
abundance: NA
j_gene: TRBJ2-1

CDR3nt: TGTGCCAGCACCCAAGGGGGTAGCGGGAGCGATGAGCAGTTCTTC
CDR3aa: CASTQGGSGSDEQFF
len: 15
v_gene: TRBV2
d_gene: TRBD2
abundance: NA
j_gene: TRBJ2-1

CDR3nt: TGTGCCAGCAGCTTAGACAGGGAGGGGTACAATGAGCAGTTCTTC
CDR3aa: CASSLDREGYNEQFF
len: 15
v_gene: TRBV11-2
d_gene: TRBD2
abundance: once
j_gene: TRBJ2-1

CDR3nt: TGTGCCAGCAGCCCTGGACAGGGGATGGGGGGCTACACCTTC
CDR3aa: CASSPGQGMGGYTF
len: 14
v_gene: TRBV5-6
d_gene: TRBD1
abundance: NA
j_gene: TRBJ1-2

CDR3nt: TGCGCCAGCAGCGGCGGACAGACGAACACTGAAGCTTTCTTT
CDR3aa: CASSGGQTNTEAFF
len: 14
v_gene: TRBV5-1
d_gene: NA
abundance: NA
j_gene: TRBJ1-1

CDR3nt: TGTGCCAGCAGTAAGGGGGTTGCCAGGTACAATGAGCAGTTCTTC
CDR3aa: CASSKGVARYNEQFF
len: 15
v_gene: TRBV6-5
d_gene: NA
abundance: NA
j_gene: TRBJ2-1

CDR3nt: TGTGCCAGCACCAAGCCGGAGGTGTCGGAGCAGTTCTTC
CDR3aa: CASTKPEVSEQFF
len: 13
v_gene: TRBV12-3/TRBV12-4
d_gene: NA
abundance: NA
j_gene: TRBJ2-1

CDR3nt: TGTGCCAGCAGCGTAGGATCAGGGATACAAGAGACCCAGTACTTC
CDR3aa: CASSVGSGIQETQYF
len: 15
v_gene: TRBV9
d_gene: NA
abundance: NA
j_gene: TRBJ2-5

CDR3nt: TGTGCCAGTATAGACAGGGTTATTATGCGACGGTTCTTC
CDR3aa: CASIDRVIMRRFF
len: 13
v_gene: TRBV19
d_gene: TRBD1
abundance: NA
j_gene: TRBJ2-1

CDR3nt: TGCGCCAGCAGTCCGAAACATTTGCAGGGGGCTCGGGAGACCCAGTACTTC
CDR3aa: CASSPKHLQGARETQYF
len: 17
v_gene: TRBV5-1
d_gene: TRBD1
abundance: NA
j_gene: TRBJ2-5

CDR3nt: TGTGCCAGCGGACAGGGCATGAACACTGAAGCTTTCTTT
CDR3aa: CASGQGMNTEAFF
len: 13
v_gene: TRBV2
d_gene: TRBD1
abundance: NA
j_gene: TRBJ1-1

CDR3nt: TGTGCCAGCAGTGGAACTAGCGGGAGAGGCACCGGGGAGCTGTTTTTT
CDR3aa: CASSGTSGRGTGELFF
len: 16
v_gene: TRBV2
d_gene: TRBD2
abundance: few
j_gene: TRBJ2-2

CDR3nt: TGCAGTGCTAGTACTAGCGGGAGCACAGATACGCAGTATTTT
CDR3aa: CSASTSGSTDTQYF
len: 14
v_gene: TRBV20-1
d_gene: TRBD2
abundance: NA
j_gene: TRBJ2-3

CDR3nt: TGTGCCAGCAGTGGGGAACAGGGTCTCGCCTACGAGCAGTACTTC
CDR3aa: CASSGEQGLAYEQYF
len: 15
v_gene: TRBV25-1
d_gene: NA
abundance: NA
j_gene: TRBJ2-7

CDR3nt: TGTGCCAGTAGTATCGAACAACCCAATGGCTACACCTTC
CDR3aa: CASSIEQPNGYTF
len: 13
v_gene: TRBV19
d_gene: NA
abundance: NA
j_gene: TRBJ1-2

CDR3nt: TGTGCCAGCAGCTCGGGTCCCACCGGGTTCAGCAATCAGCCCCAGCATTTT
CDR3aa: CASSSGPTGFSNQPQHF
len: 17
v_gene: TRBV2
d_gene: NA
abundance: NA
j_gene: TRBJ1-5

CDR3nt: TGTGCCAGCAGTTCGGTGGATACGCAGTATTTT
CDR3aa: CASSSVDTQYF
len: 11
v_gene: TRBV6-1
d_gene: NA
abundance: once
j_gene: TRBJ2-3

CDR3nt: TGTGCCAGTAGTATGGGTAGCGTGGCCAAAAACATTCAGTACTTC
CDR3aa: CASSMGSVAKNIQYF
len: 15
v_gene: TRBV19
d_gene: NA
abundance: NA
j_gene: TRBJ2-4

CDR3nt: TGCGCCAGCAGCTTAGCGGGAGACTACAATGAGCAGTTCTTC
CDR3aa: CASSLAGDYNEQFF
len: 14
v_gene: TRBV5-1
d_gene: TRBD2
abundance: NA
j_gene: TRBJ2-1

CDR3nt: TGTGCCAGCAGCTTAGGGAATACAGGGTTGGGCTACACCTTC
CDR3aa: CASSLGNTGLGYTF
len: 14
v_gene: TRBV7-9
d_gene: NA
abundance: once
j_gene: TRBJ1-2

CDR3nt: TGTGCCAGCAGTTCGGGACTAGCAGTATACAATGAGCAGTTCTTC
CDR3aa: CASSSGLAVYNEQFF
len: 15
v_gene: TRBV28
d_gene: TRBD2
abundance: NA
j_gene: TRBJ2-1

CDR3nt: TGTGCCAGCAGCTTACCCCAGGAGGAGGAGGAGGATGAGCAGTTCTTC
CDR3aa: CASSLPQEEEEDEQFF
len: 16
v_gene: TRBV7-9
d_gene: NA
abundance: NA
j_gene: TRBJ2-1

CDR3nt: TGTGCCAGCAGAGGACTAGCACCAGATACGCAGTATTTT
CDR3aa: CASRGLAPDTQYF
len: 13
v_gene: TRBV27
d_gene: TRBD2
abundance: NA
j_gene: TRBJ2-3

CDR3nt: TGCGCCAGCAGCCCCGGGACAGGGATAACGAGGGCCAGGAATGAGCAGTTCTTC
CDR3aa: CASSPGTGITRARNEQFF
len: 18
v_gene: TRBV5-1
d_gene: TRBD1
abundance: NA
j_gene: TRBJ2-1

CDR3nt: TGTGCCAGCAGCTACTTAGCGGGAGACGAGCAGTACTTC
CDR3aa: CASSYLAGDEQYF
len: 13
v_gene: TRBV5-6
d_gene: TRBD2
abundance: NA
j_gene: TRBJ2-7

CDR3nt: TGTGCCAGCAGCCCCCCGGGGGGCTCCTATGGCTACACCTTC
CDR3aa: CASSPPGGSYGYTF
len: 14
v_gene: TRBV7-9
d_gene: NA
abundance: few
j_gene: TRBJ1-2

CDR3nt: TGTGCCAGCAGTTTATTCGTAGCGGGAGGGGGCTACGAGCAGTACTTC
CDR3aa: CASSLFVAGGGYEQYF
len: 16
v_gene: TRBV28
d_gene: TRBD2
abundance: few
j_gene: TRBJ2-7

CDR3nt: TGCGCCAGCAGCTTGGAGGGACAGCGACCTACTAACTATGGCTACACCTTC
CDR3aa: CASSLEGQRPTNYGYTF
len: 17
v_gene: TRBV5-1
d_gene: TRBD1
abundance: NA
j_gene: TRBJ1-2

CDR3nt: TGTGCCAGCAGCTTGTGGCCGTTAGAAAAACTGTTTTTT
CDR3aa: CASSLWPLEKLFF
len: 13
v_gene: TRBV5-5
d_gene: NA
abundance: NA
j_gene: TRBJ1-4

CDR3nt: TGTGCCAGCAGTTGGGGGGTTAGCTATGGCTACACCTTC
CDR3aa: CASSWGVSYGYTF
len: 13
v_gene: TRBV28
d_gene: NA
abundance: NA
j_gene: TRBJ1-2

CDR3nt: TGTGCCAGCAGTATAAACACTGAAGCTTTCTTT
CDR3aa: CASSINTEAFF
len: 11
v_gene: TRBV28
d_gene: NA
abundance: NA
j_gene: TRBJ1-1

CDR3nt: TGTGCCAGCAGCACCGTACTAGTTGGGGACACCGGGGAGCTGTTTTTT
CDR3aa: CASSTVLVGDTGELFF
len: 16
v_gene: TRBV4-2
d_gene: NA
abundance: few
j_gene: TRBJ2-2

CDR3nt: TGTGCCAGCAGTTACTACACAGGGGTTTCCGGGGAGCTGTTTTTT
CDR3aa: CASSYYTGVSGELFF
len: 15
v_gene: TRBV6-5
d_gene: TRBD1
abundance: NA
j_gene: TRBJ2-2

CDR3nt: TGTGCCAGCAGCTCTTTCGGGATGCCGGGTGAAGCTTTCTTT
CDR3aa: CASSSFGMPGEAFF
len: 14
v_gene: TRBV7-9
d_gene: NA
abundance: NA
j_gene: TRBJ1-1

CDR3nt: TGTGCCAGCAGTTTATGGACAAGTGAAAAACTGTTTTTT
CDR3aa: CASSLWTSEKLFF
len: 13
v_gene: TRBV28
d_gene: NA
abundance: NA
j_gene: TRBJ1-4

CDR3nt: TGTGCCACATCGGGACAGGGGGTGAACACCGGGGAGCTGTTTTTT
CDR3aa: CATSGQGVNTGELFF
len: 15
v_gene: TRBV3-1/TRBV3-2
d_gene: TRBD1
abundance: NA
j_gene: TRBJ2-2

CDR3nt: TGTGCCAGCAGTTCCGTTAGATACACAGATACGCAGTATTTT
CDR3aa: CASSSVRYTDTQYF
len: 14
v_gene: TRBV28
d_gene: NA
abundance: NA
j_gene: TRBJ2-3

CDR3nt: TGTGCCAGCAGCTTAGGCTCCGTCAGTCACACAGATACGCAGTATTTT
CDR3aa: CASSLGSVSHTDTQYF
len: 16
v_gene: TRBV11-2
d_gene: NA
abundance: NA
j_gene: TRBJ2-3

CDR3nt: TGTGCCAGCAGGTATCCGGGACAGGGCTGGGCTGGCTACACCTTC
CDR3aa: CASRYPGQGWAGYTF
len: 15
v_gene: TRBV28
d_gene: TRBD1
abundance: NA
j_gene: TRBJ1-2

CDR3nt: TGTGCCAGCTCACCCGACAGGCAAGAGACCCAGTACTTC
CDR3aa: CASSPDRQETQYF
len: 13
v_gene: TRBV18
d_gene: NA
abundance: NA
j_gene: TRBJ2-5

CDR3nt: TGTGCCAGCAAGGTACAGGGGACTTCTTCCTACGAGCAGTACTTC
CDR3aa: CASKVQGTSSYEQYF
len: 15
v_gene: TRBV28
d_gene: NA
abundance: NA
j_gene: TRBJ2-7

CDR3nt: TGTGCCAGCAGCCAAGAAGGGAGGAACTATGGCTACACCTTC
CDR3aa: CASSQEGRNYGYTF
len: 14
v_gene: TRBV4-2
d_gene: NA
abundance: NA
j_gene: TRBJ1-2

CDR3nt: TGTGCCAGCGGCTCCAGAGGTGAGCAGTTCTTC
CDR3aa: CASGSRGEQFF
len: 11
v_gene: TRBV11-3
d_gene: NA
abundance: NA
j_gene: TRBJ2-1

CDR3nt: TGTGCCAGCAGCCAAGATGTTCACGGCAGGGCTAGCGGCGAGCAGTACTTC
CDR3aa: CASSQDVHGRASGEQYF
len: 17
v_gene: TRBV3-1/TRBV3-2
d_gene: TRBD2
abundance: NA
j_gene: TRBJ2-7

CDR3nt: TGTGCCAGCAGCTTGAGGGGGCTATCTACAGGGTCCAATTCACCCCTCCACTTT
CDR3aa: CASSLRGLSTGSNSPLHF
len: 18
v_gene: TRBV5-4
d_gene: TRBD1
abundance: NA
j_gene: TRBJ1-6